This TCR beta chain was identified in a study of T-cell reconstitution after alpha-beta-depleted transplantation in children. A few counts support this clonotype. During its preparation, the TCRbeta library received unique molecular identifiers. TCRdb ran MiXCR on the PCR reads and lists one entry per CDR3 protein. There are roughly 340,000 distinct CDR3 sequences in the sample; 15% to 20% occur only once, and just over 40% lies in the top ten. Germline values: CDR1 LNHDA, CDR2 SQIVND (reference sequence). The CDR3 length is 14 residues. V lost 10 bases to trimming and J lost 7 bases, with 21 bases between them.

The rearrangement links TRBV19 to TRBJ2-3; possible D gene TRBD2, 6 bases. The source of this sequence is a male patient aged 2-15 years who had a stem cell transplant for acute lymphoblastic leukemia, so the T cells may come from the graft donor. The specimen was PBMCs, mostly from graft donor cells, collected 360 days after TCRalphabeta/CD19-depleted stem cell transplant. CDR3 DNA sequence: TGTGCCATTCGCATGGGGACTCCACCACATACGCAGTATTTT. It specifies CAIRMGTPPHTQYF.